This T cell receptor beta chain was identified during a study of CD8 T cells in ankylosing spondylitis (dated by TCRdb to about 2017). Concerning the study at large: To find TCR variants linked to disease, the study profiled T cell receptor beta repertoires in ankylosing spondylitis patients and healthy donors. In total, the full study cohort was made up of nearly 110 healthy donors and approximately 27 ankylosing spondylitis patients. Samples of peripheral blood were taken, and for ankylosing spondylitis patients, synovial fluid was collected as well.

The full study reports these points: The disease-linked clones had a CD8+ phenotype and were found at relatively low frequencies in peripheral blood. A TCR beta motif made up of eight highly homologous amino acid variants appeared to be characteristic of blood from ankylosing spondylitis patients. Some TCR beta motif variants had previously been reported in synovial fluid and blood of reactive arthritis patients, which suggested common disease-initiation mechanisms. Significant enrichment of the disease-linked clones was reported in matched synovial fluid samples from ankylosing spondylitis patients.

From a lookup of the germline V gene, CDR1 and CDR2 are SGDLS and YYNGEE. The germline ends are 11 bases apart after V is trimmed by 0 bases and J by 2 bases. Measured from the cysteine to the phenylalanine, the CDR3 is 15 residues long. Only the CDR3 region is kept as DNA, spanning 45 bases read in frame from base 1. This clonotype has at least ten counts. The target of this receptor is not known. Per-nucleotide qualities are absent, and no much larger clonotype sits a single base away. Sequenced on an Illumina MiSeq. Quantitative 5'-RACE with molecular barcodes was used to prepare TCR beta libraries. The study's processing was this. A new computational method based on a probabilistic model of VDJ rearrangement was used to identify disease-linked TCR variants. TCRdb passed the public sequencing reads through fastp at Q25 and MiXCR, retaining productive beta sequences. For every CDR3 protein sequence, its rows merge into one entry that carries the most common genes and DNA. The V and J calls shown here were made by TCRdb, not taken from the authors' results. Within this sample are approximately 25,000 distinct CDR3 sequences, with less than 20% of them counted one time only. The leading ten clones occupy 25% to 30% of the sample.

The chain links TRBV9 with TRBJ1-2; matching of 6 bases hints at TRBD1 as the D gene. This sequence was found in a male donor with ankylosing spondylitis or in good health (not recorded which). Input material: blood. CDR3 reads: CASSVGGQTNYGYTF. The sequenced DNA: TGTGCCAGCAGCGTAGGCGGACAGACGAACTATGGCTACACCTTC.